This T cell receptor (beta chain) was profiled in a study of Ad26.COV2.S vaccination and SARS-CoV-2 variants. In the study overall: As a participant in COV1001, the donor was in the Ad26.COV2.S trial arm. Ad26.COV2.S given intramuscularly, once or twice 56 days apart.

Using immunoSEQ multiplex PCR, the repertoire was profiled, and TCRdb retains in-frame clones only, with some absent. The sample consists of about 320,000 clones, around four fifths of them appearing once. Findings and caveats of the study: Placebo recipients and vaccine recipients were similar in non-spike TCR breadth.

V lost 6 bases and J 2 bases, leaving 11 bases between the germline ends. Germline V gives CDR1 MNHEY, CDR2 SVGAGI. The CDR3 loop spans 15 amino acids. Treatment in this sample: roughly 18 received Ad26.COV2.S at low or high dose, single or two shots; 5 received placebo; per-sample allocation not given. All samples were drawn on day 63, counting from the first vaccine or placebo injection. The sample holds a few counts of this clone. Antigen unknown. This sequence was found in a person aged 18 to 59 who received the Ad26.COV2.S COVID-19 vaccine or a placebo. The chain carries TRBV6-5 and TRBJ2-6; no firm D call. Here the sequenced sample was peripheral blood, taken in a trial of Ad26.COV2.S vaccine versus placebo. The CDR3: CASSPLNTGANVLTF. CDR3 nucleotide sequence: TGTGCCAGCAGCCCCCTTAACACTGGGGCCAACGTCCTGACTTTC.